The 27 T cell receptor beta chains in this list originate from one sample, sequenced in a study of Ad26.COV2.S vaccination and SARS-CoV-2 variants. The protocol was immunoSEQ multiplex PCR, while the TCRdb copy is restricted to in-frame clones and leaves out a portion. The sample has about 680,000 clones, 70% to 90% seen once. Indicated treatment: roughly 19 received Ad26.COV2.S at low or high dose, single or two shots; roughly five received placebo; per-sample allocation not given. Sampling was performed 63 days after the first vaccine or placebo injection. Specimen: peripheral blood, collected in a trial of Ad26.COV2.S vaccine versus placebo. These TCRs come from a person aged 18-60 years who received the Ad26.COV2.S COVID-19 vaccine or a placebo.

The chain links TRBV14 to TRBJ2-5; 7 nucleotides line up with TRBD1. The V segment lost 4 bases and the J segment 5 bases; nucleotides outside the gene matches: 7. The length of the CDR3 is 14 residues. CDR1 is SGHDN and CDR2 is FVKESK in the germline V gene. The CDR3 nucleotides read TGTGCCAGCAGCCCATTGACAGGGCAGGAGACCCAGTACTTC. It translates to CASSPLTGQETQYF.

J is TRBJ2-2 and V is TRBV11-2, with 7 nucleotides matching TRBD1. V gave up 6 bases and J gave up 4 bases; unmatched junction bases: 5. Germline CDR1 and CDR2: SGHAT and FQNNGV. This CDR3 is 14 amino acids long. CDR3 protein: CASSWTGPTGELFF. The CDR3 DNA follows: TGTGCCAGCAGTTGGACAGGACCCACCGGGGAGCTGTTTTTT.

This clone was observed a few times. The gene calls are TRBV11-2 and TRBJ1-1; 9 nucleotides line up with TRBD1. Germline lookup yields CDR1 SGHAT and CDR2 FQNNGV. After removal of 1 base from V and 5 bases from J, the junction contained 14 bases not matched to a gene. The CDR3 has 18 amino acids. The CDR3 protein is CASSLVYPTQGANTEAFF. CDR3 DNA: TGTGCCAGCAGCTTAGTCTACCCCACACAGGGGGCCAATACTGAAGCTTTCTTT. Drawing the rest from reference TRBV11-2 and TRBJ1-1, the complete variable domain is EAGVAQSPRYKIIEKRQSVAFWCNPISGHATLYWYQQILGQGPKLLIQFQNNGVVDDSQLPKDRFSAERLKGVDSTLKIQPAKLEDSAVYLCASSLVYPTQGANTEAFFGQGTRLTVV.

The chain joins TRBV7-9 to TRBJ2-1, with 9 bases lining up with TRBD2. The CDR3 is 16 residues long. The J segment lost 1 base and the V segment lost 3 bases, leaving 4 bases of the junction unmatched. Per germline, CDR1 SEHNR and CDR2 FQNEAQ (reference sequence). CDR3 sequence (DNA): TGTGCCAGCAGCTTCCCCAGCGGGAGGTCCTACAATGAGCAGTTCTTC. The encoded protein is CASSFPSGRSYNEQFF.

The table lists this clone with a count of one. The chain has TRBV7-3 and TRBJ2-6; D is undetermined. V lost 4 bases to trimming and J lost 3 bases, with 4 bases between them. Germline assignment: CDR1 SGHTA and CDR2 FQGTGA. The CDR3 is 13 amino acids. The CDR3 sequence is CASSSGGANVLTF. Written as DNA, the CDR3 is TGTGCCAGCAGCTCCGGTGGGGCCAACGTCCTGACTTTC.

This chain joins TRBV6-5 and TRBJ2-1, with TRBD1 matching 10 bases. Germline lookup yields CDR1 MNHEY and CDR2 SVGAGI. The CDR3 consists of 13 residues. V trimming: 4 bases; J trimming: 9 bases; junction bases outside the gene matches: 3. CDR3 in amino acids: CASSWTGGFEQFF. CDR3 nucleotide sequence: TGTGCCAGCAGTTGGACAGGGGGGTTTGAGCAGTTCTTC.

The rearrangement links TRBV6-6 to TRBJ2-5, with 8 positions matching TRBD1. J was trimmed by 3 bases and V by 2 bases; bases with no gene match: 5. Germline loops: CDR1 MNHNY, CDR2 SVGAGI (reference sequence). This CDR3 is built from 15 residues. The CDR3 sequence: CASSYPTGGKETQYF. The DNA for the CDR3 is TGTGCCAGCAGTTACCCAACAGGGGGGAAAGAGACCCAGTACTTC.

The CDR3 protein is CASSPGTSGQETQYF. DNA for the CDR3: TGTGCCAGCAGCCCCGGGACTAGCGGACAAGAGACCCAGTACTTC. This chain links TRBV6-2 or TRBV6-3 with TRBJ2-5; 11 nucleotides line up with TRBD2. The CDR3 runs 15 residues. V lost 6 bases and J lost 2; bases outside the gene matches: 5. Per germline, CDR1 MNHEY and CDR2 SVGEGT.

The chain combines TRBV15 with TRBJ1-1; no clear D gene. V lost 0 bases and J 1 base, leaving 6 bases between the germline ends. This CDR3 comprises 14 residues. The V gene's germline CDR1 is LNHNV and CDR2 YYDKDF (reference sequence). CDR3 coding DNA: TGTGCCACCAGCAGAGATCTGAAGAACACTGAAGCTTTCTTT. Residues: CATSRDLKNTEAFF.

V gene TRBV5-1 combines with J gene TRBJ2-2; unclear D gene. Trimming took off 2 bases at V and 8 bases at J, with 10 bases between the two ends. Germline V gene lookup returns CDR1 SGHRS and CDR2 YFSETQ. The CDR3 loop spans 13 amino acids. DNA of the CDR3: TGCGCCAGCAGCTTCGGTTCAGTGGGGGAGCTGTTTTTT. Its protein is CASSFGSVGELFF. The variable domain in full, with the rest retrieved from reference TRBV5-1 and TRBJ2-2, is KAGVTQTPRYLIKTRGQQVTLSCSPISGHRSVSWYQQTPGQGLQFLFEYFSETQRNKGNFPGRFSGRQFSNSRSEMNVSTLELGDSALYLCASSFGSVGELFFGEGSRLTVL.

The DNA of the CDR3 is TGTGCCAGCAGTTACGAGGGATTAGATGGCTACACCTTC. Translated, it gives CASSYEGLDGYTF. J is TRBJ1-2 and V is TRBV6-6; no clear D. Per the germline V gene, CDR1 is MNHNY and CDR2 is SVGAGI (reference sequence). The CDR3 has 13 amino acids. V was clipped by 2 bases and J by 6 bases, with 10 bases between them.

V usage is TRBV4-3 and J usage is TRBJ2-1; TRBD1 agrees at 7 bases. Germline V gene sequence: CDR1 LGHNA, CDR2 YSLEER. This CDR3 has 15 residues. V lost 1 base to trimming and J lost 1 base; unmatched junction nucleotides: 1. The CDR3 nucleotides are TGCGCCAGCAGCCAAGCGGGACAGTCCTACAATGAGCAGTTCTTC. This encodes CASSQAGQSYNEQFF.

The chain combines TRBV27 with TRBJ2-5; D is perhaps TRBD1 (6 bases). Germline lookup yields CDR1 MNHEY and CDR2 SMNVEV (reference sequence). The CDR3 sequence is 14 residues long. Trimming shortened V by 5 bases and J by 4 bases, and 14 bases separated the two germline ends. Written as DNA, the CDR3 is TGTGCCAGCAGTCCTAGTGTAGGGGGAGAGACCCAGTACTTC. Translating it yields CASSPSVGGETQYF.

This clone turned up a few times. This sequence joins TRBV12-3 or TRBV12-4 and TRBJ1-3; unclear D gene. CDR3 length: 12 amino acids. V was shortened by 6 bases and J by 7 bases, with 10 bases between the two germline ends. CDR3 in DNA: TGTGCCAGCAGCTTTGGTAGGAACACCATATATTTT. Its translation: CASSFGRNTIYF.

V gene TRBV11-2 combines with J gene TRBJ2-1; TRBD2 agrees at 12 bases. V dropped 0 bases and J dropped 7; count of bases not matched to a gene: 1. The CDR3 has 15 amino acids. The germline V gene has CDR1 SGHAT and CDR2 FQNNGV. The CDR3 DNA reads as TGTGCCAGCAGCTTAGAGGGACTAGCGGGTAATGAGCAGTTCTTC. This codes for CASSLEGLAGNEQFF.

The chain combines TRBV6-5 with TRBJ2-1, with TRBD2 as a possible D gene (6 bases). V was clipped by 0 bases and J by 4 bases, with 13 bases between them. The CDR3 runs to 16 residues. The germline gives CDR1 MNHEY, CDR2 SVGAGI. CDR3 sequence reads: CASSYSREALYNEQFF. Written as DNA, the CDR3 is TGTGCCAGCAGTTACTCGAGGGAGGCCTTGTACAATGAGCAGTTCTTC.

The chain is built from TRBV6-5 and TRBJ1-6; 7 nucleotides agree with TRBD1. The germline V gene encodes CDR1 MNHEY and CDR2 SVGAGI. The ends lost 6 bases at V and 9 bases at J; junction bases unmatched: 11. The CDR3 has 15 amino acids. In nucleotides, the CDR3 is TGTGCCAGCAGCAGTCGGGAGACAGGGACTTCACCCCTCCACTTT. Protein: CASSSRETGTSPLHF.

This rearrangement joins TRBV2 to TRBJ2-7; the match to TRBD2 covers 9 bases. CDR3 length equals 16 residues. Germline V gene data show CDR1 as SNHLY and CDR2 as FYNNEI. Unmatched junction bases numbered 13, after V lost 6 bases and J lost 4 bases. The CDR3 protein is CASRDPFSGSSYEQYF. The CDR3, as DNA: TGTGCCAGCAGAGATCCTTTTAGCGGGAGTTCTTACGAGCAGTACTTC.

The CDR3 sequence: CASSLPDSYEQYF. The CDR3 DNA sequence: TGTGCCAGCAGCCTCCCGGATAGCTACGAGCAGTACTTC. The chain has TRBV5-4 and TRBJ2-7; D uncertain. V was cut by 4 bases and J by 3 bases, with 11 bases left in between. The germline CDR1 and CDR2 sequences are SGHNT and YYREEE (reference sequence). The CDR3 is 13 amino acids. Together with reference TRBV5-4 and TRBJ2-7, the CDR3 gives the full variable domain: ETGVTQSPTHLIKTRGQQVTLRCSSQSGHNTVSWYQQALGQGPQFIFQYYREEENGRGNFPPRFSGLQFPNYSSELNVNALELDDSALYLCASSLPDSYEQYFGPGTRLTVT.

This chain links TRBV3-1 (or the pseudogene TRBV3-2) with TRBJ1-2; possibly TRBD1 for D (6 bases). The germline V and J ends were trimmed by 4 bases and 8 bases, with 17 bases remaining between them. Germline CDR1 reads LGHDT; CDR2 reads YNNKEL (reference sequence). The CDR3 sequence is 14 residues long. The CDR3, as DNA: TGTGCCAGCAGCCTAAGGACGGGTGGGGGCGGCTACACCTTC. Encoded protein: CASSLRTGGGGYTF.

The chain has TRBV7-2 and TRBJ2-5; TRBD2 might be the D (6 bases). This CDR3 is built from 16 residues. Germline V gene lookup returns CDR1 SGHTA and CDR2 FQGNSA. V lost 5 bases to trimming and J lost 0 bases, with 16 bases between them. CDR3 nucleotide sequence: TGTGCCAGCAGCCGGACCGGGGCGGGGTACCAAGAGACCCAGTACTTC. Translating it yields CASSRTGAGYQETQYF.

This clone has only one observation. The chain combines TRBV5-4 with TRBJ2-2; TRBD1 agrees at 8 bases. Germline V CDR1 and CDR2: SGHNT, YYREEE (reference sequence). V gave up 0 bases and J gave up 5 bases; unmatched junction bases: 6. This CDR3 comprises 16 residues. The CDR3 sequence: CASSLGGRGQTGELFF. Here the CDR3 DNA reads TGTGCCAGCAGCTTGGGTGGCAGGGGGCAGACCGGGGAGCTGTTTTTT.

The chain joins TRBV5-6 to TRBJ1-2; a weak D match, TRBD1 (6 bases). The V gene lost 0 bases and the J gene lost 7 bases, with 10 bases spanning the gap. The CDR3 length is 13 residues. CDR1 is SGHDT and CDR2 is YYEEEE in the germline V gene. The CDR3 is CASSLEQGSGYTF. In DNA form, the CDR3 reads TGTGCCAGCAGCTTGGAACAGGGCAGTGGCTACACCTTC.

The chain links TRBV21-1 to TRBJ1-1. TRBV21-1 is a pseudogene locus. The CDR3 covers 15 residues. The CDR3 coding sequence is TGTGCCAGCAGCATGGGGGGCGGGAGAAACACTGAAGCTTTCTTT. Residues: CASSMGGGRNTEAFF.

The chain is built from TRBV6-1 and TRBJ1-6; no reliable D call. Trimming pared 2 bases from V and 4 bases from J, leaving 15 bases between. The germline gives CDR1 MNHNS, CDR2 SASEGT. CDR3 size: 17 residues. Here the CDR3 reads CASSEMVPGLYNSPLHF. Written as DNA, the CDR3 is TGTGCCAGCAGTGAAATGGTGCCAGGACTGTATAATTCACCCCTCCACTTT.

In this sample, this clone turned up a few times. This sequence joins TRBV6-5 and TRBJ1-5; D is unclear. The CDR3 has 14 amino acids. The V gene lost 7 bases and the J gene lost 4 bases, with 14 bases spanning the gap. Germline V gene sequence: CDR1 MNHEY, CDR2 SVGAGI. DNA for the CDR3: TGTGCCAGCACTAACGGACGATGGAATCAGCCCCAGCATTTT. This translates into CASTNGRWNQPQHF.

The gene calls are TRBV7-2 and TRBJ1-3, with D hard to call. Germline V gene data show CDR1 as SGHTA and CDR2 as FQGNSA. Trimming took 5 bases from V and 1 from J, leaving 15 bases between them. This CDR3 is 16 amino acids long. For the CDR3, the DNA is TGTGCCAGCAGCCGTTCCGGGATGGGATCTGGAAACACCATATATTTT. It codes for CASSRSGMGSGNTIYF.